This T cell receptor (beta chain) was identified in a study of early T cells in non-severe SARS-CoV-2 infection. This clonotype has a single count. TCRdb itself ran the 5' RACE reads through MiXCR, one entry per CDR3 protein. The table shows over 15,000 distinct CDR3 sequences, with about 5% occurring only once. The CDR3 contains 19 residues. Trimming cost V 2 bases and J 3 bases; bases outside gene matches: 13. The V gene's germline CDR1 is SGHAT and CDR2 FQNNGV. The V and J genes are TRBV11-2 and TRBJ2-7; TRBD2 matches at 13 bases. The clonotype originates from an adult who was a healthcare worker with PCR-confirmed SARS-CoV-2 infection or an uninfected control (not recorded which). The sample taken for sequencing was whole blood. This CDR3 is CASSLPLGLAGAIGYEQYF. The CDR3 coding sequence is TGTGCCAGCAGCTTACCTCTCGGACTAGCGGGAGCAATAGGCTACGAGCAGTACTTC.